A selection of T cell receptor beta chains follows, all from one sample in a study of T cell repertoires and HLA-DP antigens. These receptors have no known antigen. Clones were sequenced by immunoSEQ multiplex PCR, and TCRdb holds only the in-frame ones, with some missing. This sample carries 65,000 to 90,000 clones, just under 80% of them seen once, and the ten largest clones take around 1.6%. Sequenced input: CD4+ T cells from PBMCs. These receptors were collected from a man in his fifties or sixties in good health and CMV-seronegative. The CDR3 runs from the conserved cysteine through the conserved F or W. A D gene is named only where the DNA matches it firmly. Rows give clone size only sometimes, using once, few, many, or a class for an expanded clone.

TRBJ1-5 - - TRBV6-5 TGTGCCAGCAGTTATGGGGGGGCTTATCAGCCCCAGCATTTT CASSYGGAYQPQHF
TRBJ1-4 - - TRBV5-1 TGCGCCAGCAGTGGACAGCCCCCGGGGACTAATGAAAAACTGTTTTTT CASSGQPPGTNEKLFF
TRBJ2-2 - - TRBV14 - CASSQLRAGELFF
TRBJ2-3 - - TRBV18 TGTGCCAGCTCCTTTTTAGCTGCAGATACGCAGTATTTT CASSFLAADTQYF
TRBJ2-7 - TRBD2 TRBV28 TGTGCCAGCAGTCCCCAAGCGGGGGGGCTGGGGGGTATGTACGAGCAGTACTTC CASSPQAGGLGGMYEQYF
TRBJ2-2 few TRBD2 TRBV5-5 TGTGCCAGCAAGGAACGAGGGCGGGAGCTCACCGGGGAGCTGTTTTTT CASKERGRELTGELFF
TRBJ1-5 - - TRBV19 TGTGCCAGTAGTTCTGGCAGGAGCGATCAGCCCCAGCATTTT CASSSGRSDQPQHF
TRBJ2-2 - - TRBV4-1 TGCGCCAGCAGCCAAGTACACAGCAACACCGGGGAGCTGTTTTTT CASSQVHSNTGELFF
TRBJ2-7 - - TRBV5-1 TGCGCCAGCAGCTTCCGGAGGTGGCCCTACGAGCAGTACTTC CASSFRRWPYEQYF
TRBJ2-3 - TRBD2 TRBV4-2 TGTGCCAGCAGCCAAGTTGGGGGGGAAAACACAGATACGCAGTATTTT CASSQVGGENTDTQYF
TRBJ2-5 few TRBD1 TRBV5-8 TGTGCCAGCAGCTTGCCGGGACAGGGGGGCCAAGAGACCCAGTACTTC CASSLPGQGGQETQYF
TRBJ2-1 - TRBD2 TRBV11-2 TGTGCCAGCAGCTCCCGGGGAGCGGGGGGCTCCTACAATGAGCAGTTCTTC CASSSRGAGGSYNEQFF
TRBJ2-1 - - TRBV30 TGTGCCTGGCGGGACCGCGGTGAGCAGTTCTTC CAWRDRGEQFF